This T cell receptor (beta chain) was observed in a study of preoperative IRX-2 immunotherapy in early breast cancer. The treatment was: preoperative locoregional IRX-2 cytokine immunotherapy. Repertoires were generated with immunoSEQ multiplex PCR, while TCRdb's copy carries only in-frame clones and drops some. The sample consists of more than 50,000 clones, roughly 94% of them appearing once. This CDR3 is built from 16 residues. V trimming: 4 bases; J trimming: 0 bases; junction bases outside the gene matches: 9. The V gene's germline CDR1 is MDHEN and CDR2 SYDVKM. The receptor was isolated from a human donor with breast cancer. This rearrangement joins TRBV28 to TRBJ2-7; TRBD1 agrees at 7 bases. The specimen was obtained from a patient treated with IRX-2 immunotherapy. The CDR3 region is CASSWPPGQPSYEQYF. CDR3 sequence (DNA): TGTGCCAGCAGTTGGCCCCCGGGACAGCCCTCCTACGAGCAGTACTTC.